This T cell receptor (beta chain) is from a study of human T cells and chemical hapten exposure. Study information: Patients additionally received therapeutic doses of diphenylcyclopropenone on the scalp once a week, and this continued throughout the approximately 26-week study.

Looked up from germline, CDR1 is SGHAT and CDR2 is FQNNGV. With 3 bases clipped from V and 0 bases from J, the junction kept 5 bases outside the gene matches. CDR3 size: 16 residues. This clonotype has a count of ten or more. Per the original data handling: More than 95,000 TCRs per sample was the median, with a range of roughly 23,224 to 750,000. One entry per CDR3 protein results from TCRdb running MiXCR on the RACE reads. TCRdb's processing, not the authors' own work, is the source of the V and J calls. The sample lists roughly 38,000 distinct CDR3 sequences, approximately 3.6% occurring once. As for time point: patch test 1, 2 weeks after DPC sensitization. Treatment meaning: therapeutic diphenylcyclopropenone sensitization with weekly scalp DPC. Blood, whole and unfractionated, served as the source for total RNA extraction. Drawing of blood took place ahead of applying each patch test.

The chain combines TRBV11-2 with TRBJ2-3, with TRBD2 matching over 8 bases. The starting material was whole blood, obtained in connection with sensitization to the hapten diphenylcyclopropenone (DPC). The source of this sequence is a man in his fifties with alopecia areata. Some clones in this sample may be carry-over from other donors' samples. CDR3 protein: CASSFGLAASTDTQYF. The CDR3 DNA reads TGTGCCAGCAGCTTCGGACTAGCCGCTAGCACAGATACGCAGTATTTT. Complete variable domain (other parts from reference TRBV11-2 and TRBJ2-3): EAGVAQSPRYKIIEKRQSVAFWCNPISGHATLYWYQQILGQGPKLLIQFQNNGVVDDSQLPKDRFSAERLKGVDSTLKIQPAKLEDSAVYLCASSFGLAASTDTQYFGPGTRLTVL.